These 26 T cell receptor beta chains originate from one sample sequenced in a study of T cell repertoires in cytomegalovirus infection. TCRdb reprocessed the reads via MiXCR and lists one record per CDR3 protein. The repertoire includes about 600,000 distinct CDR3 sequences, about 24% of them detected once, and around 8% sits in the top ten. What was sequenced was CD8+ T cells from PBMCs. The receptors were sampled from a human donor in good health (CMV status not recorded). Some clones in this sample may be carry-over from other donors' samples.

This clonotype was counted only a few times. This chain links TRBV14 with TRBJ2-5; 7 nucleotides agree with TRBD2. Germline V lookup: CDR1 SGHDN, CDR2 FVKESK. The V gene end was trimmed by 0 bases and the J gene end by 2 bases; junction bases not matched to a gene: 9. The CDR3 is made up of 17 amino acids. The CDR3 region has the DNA TGTGCCAGCAGCCAAGAGATTGCGGGGGATTATCAAGAGACCCAGTACTTC. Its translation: CASSQEIAGDYQETQYF.

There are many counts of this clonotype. The CDR3 region is CASSSLATGSSYEQYV. The CDR3 region has the DNA TGTGCCAGCAGCTCCCTCGCGACAGGAAGCTCCTACGAGCAGTACGTC. This rearrangement joins TRBV6-2 or TRBV6-3 to TRBJ2-7; TRBD1 might be the D (6 bases). This CDR3 is 16 amino acids long. Germline CDR1 reads MNHEY; CDR2 reads SVGEGT. The V gene lost 6 bases and the J gene lost 0 bases, with 18 bases spanning the gap.

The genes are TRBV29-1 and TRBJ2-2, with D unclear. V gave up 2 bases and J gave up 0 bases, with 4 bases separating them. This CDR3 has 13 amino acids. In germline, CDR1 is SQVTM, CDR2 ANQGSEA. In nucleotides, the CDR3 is TGCAGCGTTGAAATCCCGAACACCGGGGAGCTGTTTTTT. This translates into CSVEIPNTGELFF.

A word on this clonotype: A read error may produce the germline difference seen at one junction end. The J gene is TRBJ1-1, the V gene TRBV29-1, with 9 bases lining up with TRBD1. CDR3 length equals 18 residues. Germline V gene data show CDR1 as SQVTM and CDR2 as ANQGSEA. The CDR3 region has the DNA TGCAGCGCTGAAGGGAGGGCGATCGCACAGGGGGCGGCCACTGAAGCTTTCTTT. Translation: CSAEGRAIAQGAATEAFF. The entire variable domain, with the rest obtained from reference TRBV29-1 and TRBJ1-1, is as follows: SAVISQKPSRDICQRGTSLTIQCQVDSQVTMMFWYRQQPGQSLTLIATANQGSEATYESGFVIDKFPISRPNLTFSTLTVSNMSPEDSSIYLCSAEGRAIAQGAATEAFFGQGTRLTVV.

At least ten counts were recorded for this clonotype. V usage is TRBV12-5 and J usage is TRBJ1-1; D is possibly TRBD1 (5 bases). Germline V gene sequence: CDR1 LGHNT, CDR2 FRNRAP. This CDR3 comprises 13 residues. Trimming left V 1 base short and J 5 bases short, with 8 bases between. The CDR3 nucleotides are TGTGCTAGTGGTTTGGGGGGGATTACTGAAGCTTTCTTT. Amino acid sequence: CASGLGGITEAFF.

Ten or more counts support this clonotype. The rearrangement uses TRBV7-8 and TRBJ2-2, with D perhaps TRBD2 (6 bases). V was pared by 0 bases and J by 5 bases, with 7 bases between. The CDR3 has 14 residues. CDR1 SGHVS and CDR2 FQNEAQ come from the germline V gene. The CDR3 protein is CASSLAGRTGELFF. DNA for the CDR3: TGTGCCAGCAGCTTAGCTGGGAGGACCGGGGAGCTGTTTTTT.

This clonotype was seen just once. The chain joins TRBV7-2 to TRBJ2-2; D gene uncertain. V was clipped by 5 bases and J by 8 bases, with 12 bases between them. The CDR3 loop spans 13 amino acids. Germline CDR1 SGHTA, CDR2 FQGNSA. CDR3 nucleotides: TGTGCCAGCAGCCGGATCCTGGGGGGGGAGCTGTTTTTT. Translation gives CASSRILGGELFF.

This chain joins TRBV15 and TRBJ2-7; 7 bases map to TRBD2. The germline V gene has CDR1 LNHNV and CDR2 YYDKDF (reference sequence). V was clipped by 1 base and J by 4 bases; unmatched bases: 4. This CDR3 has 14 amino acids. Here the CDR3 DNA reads TGTGCCACCAGCAGAGCGGGGGGTTCGTACGAGCAGTACTTC. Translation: CATSRAGGSYEQYF.

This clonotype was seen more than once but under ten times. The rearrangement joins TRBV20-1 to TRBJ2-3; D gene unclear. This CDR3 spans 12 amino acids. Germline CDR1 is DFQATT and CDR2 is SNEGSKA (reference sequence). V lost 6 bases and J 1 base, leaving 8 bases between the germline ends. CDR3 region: CSALSRTDTQYF. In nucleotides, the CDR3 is TGCAGTGCCTTGTCCCGCACAGATACGCAGTATTTT.

CDR3 nucleotide sequence: TGTGCCAGCAGTGAAGACGGGGGTAGGCAGCCCCAGCATTTT. Translation: CASSEDGGRQPQHF. The rearrangement uses TRBV6-4 and TRBJ1-5, with D tentatively TRBD1 (5 bases). This CDR3 contains 14 residues. The V end lost 3 bases, the J end lost 7 bases, and 13 bases lay between the germline ends. The V gene's germline CDR1 is MRHNA and CDR2 SNTAGT.

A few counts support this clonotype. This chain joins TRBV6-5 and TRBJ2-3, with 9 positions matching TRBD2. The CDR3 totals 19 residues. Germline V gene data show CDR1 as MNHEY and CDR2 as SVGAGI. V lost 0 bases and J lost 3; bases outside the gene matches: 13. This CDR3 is CASSYSRSKRGESTDTQYF. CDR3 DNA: TGTGCCAGCAGTTACTCCAGGTCCAAGCGGGGGGAAAGTACAGATACGCAGTATTTT.

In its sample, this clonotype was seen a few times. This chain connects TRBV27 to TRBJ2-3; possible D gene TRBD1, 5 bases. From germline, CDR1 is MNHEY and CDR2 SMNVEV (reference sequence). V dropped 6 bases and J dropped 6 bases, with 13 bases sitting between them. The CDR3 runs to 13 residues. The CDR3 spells CASSWGRSDTQYF. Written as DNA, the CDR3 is TGTGCCAGCAGCTGGGGCAGGAGCGATACGCAGTATTTT.

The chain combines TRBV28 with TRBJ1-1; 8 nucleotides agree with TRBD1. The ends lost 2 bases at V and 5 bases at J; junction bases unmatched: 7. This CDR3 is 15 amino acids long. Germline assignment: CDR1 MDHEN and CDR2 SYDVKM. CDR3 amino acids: CASSLRQGSLTEAFF. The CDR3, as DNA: TGTGCCAGCAGTTTAAGACAGGGGTCCCTAACTGAAGCTTTCTTT.

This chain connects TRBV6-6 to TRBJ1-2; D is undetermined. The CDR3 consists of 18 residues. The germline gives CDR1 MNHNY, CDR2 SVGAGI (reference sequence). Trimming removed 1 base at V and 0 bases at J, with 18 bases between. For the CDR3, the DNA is TGTGCCAGCAGTTACTTGACTCCTCATGGAGATACTAACTATGGCTACACCTTC. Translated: CASSYLTPHGDTNYGYTF.

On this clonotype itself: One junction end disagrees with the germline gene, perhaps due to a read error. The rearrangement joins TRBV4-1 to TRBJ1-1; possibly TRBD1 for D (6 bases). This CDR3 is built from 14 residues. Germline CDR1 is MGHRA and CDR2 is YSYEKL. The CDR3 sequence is CASTRGGAGTEAFF. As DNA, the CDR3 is TGTGCCAGCACCCGGGGGGGCGCAGGCACTGAAGCTTTCTTT.

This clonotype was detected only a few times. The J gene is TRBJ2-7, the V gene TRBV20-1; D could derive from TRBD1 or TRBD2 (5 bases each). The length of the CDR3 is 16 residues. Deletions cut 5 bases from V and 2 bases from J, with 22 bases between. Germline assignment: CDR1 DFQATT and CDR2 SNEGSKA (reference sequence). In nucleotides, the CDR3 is TGCAGTGCTGTCGCCGGGACCCACACTCTCCCCTACGAGCAGTACGTC. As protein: CSAVAGTHTLPYEQYV.

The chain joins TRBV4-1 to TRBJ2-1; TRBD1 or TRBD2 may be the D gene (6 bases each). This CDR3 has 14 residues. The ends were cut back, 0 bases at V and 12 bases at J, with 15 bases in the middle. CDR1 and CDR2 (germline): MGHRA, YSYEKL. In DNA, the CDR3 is TGCGCCAGCAGCCAAGATGGGGGGCTTTTGGGGCAGTTCTTC. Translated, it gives CASSQDGGLLGQFF.

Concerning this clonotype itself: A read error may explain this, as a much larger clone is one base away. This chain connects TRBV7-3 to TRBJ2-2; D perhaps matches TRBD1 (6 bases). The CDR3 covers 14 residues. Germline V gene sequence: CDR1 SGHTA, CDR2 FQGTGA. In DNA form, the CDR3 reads TGTGCCAGCAGCAGGCGACCAGGGGCCGGGGTGCTGTTTTTT. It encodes CASSRRPGAGVLFF.

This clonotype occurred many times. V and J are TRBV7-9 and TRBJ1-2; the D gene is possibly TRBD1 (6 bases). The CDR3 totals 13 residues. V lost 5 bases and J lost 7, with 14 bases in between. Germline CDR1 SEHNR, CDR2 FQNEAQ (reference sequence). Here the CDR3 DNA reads TGTGCCAGCAGCCTCTACAGGGAGAGTGGCTACACCTTC. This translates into CASSLYRESGYTF.

CDR3 DNA: TGTGCCAGCGGGAAGGTATGGAATCAGCCCCAGCATTTT. Its protein product is CASGKVWNQPQHF. The chain uses TRBV6-2 or TRBV6-3 and TRBJ1-5; D ambiguous. Germline-derived CDR1 and CDR2 are MNHEY and SVGEGT. The CDR3 covers 13 residues. Trimming removed 8 bases at V and 4 bases at J, with 12 bases between.

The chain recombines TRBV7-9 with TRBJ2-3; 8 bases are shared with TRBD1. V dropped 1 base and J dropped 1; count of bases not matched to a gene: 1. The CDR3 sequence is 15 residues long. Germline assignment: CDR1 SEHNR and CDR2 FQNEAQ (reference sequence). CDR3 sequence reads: CASSLGDRRTDTQYF. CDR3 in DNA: TGTGCCAGCAGCTTAGGGGACAGGCGCACAGATACGCAGTATTTT.

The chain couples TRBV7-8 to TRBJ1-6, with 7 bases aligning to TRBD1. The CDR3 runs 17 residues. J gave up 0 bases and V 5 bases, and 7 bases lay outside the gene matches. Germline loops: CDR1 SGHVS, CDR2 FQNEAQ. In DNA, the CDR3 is TGTGCCAGCAGCCTCGGGACAGCGAGCTCCTATAATTCACCCCTCCACTTT. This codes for CASSLGTASSYNSPLHF.

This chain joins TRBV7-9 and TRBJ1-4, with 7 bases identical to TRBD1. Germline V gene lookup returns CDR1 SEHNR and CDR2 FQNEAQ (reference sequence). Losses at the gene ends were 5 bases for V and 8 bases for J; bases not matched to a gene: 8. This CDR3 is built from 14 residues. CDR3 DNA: TGTGCCAGCAGCCGGACGGGACAGCCCGAAAAACTGTTTTTT. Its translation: CASSRTGQPEKLFF.

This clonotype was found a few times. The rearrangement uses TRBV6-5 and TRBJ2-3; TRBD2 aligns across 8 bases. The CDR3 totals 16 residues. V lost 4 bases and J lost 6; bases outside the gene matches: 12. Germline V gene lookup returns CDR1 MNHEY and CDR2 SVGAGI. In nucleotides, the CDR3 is TGTGCCAGCAGTTTGGCCGGACTAGCCCCAGTGGATACGCAGTATTTT. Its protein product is CASSLAGLAPVDTQYF.

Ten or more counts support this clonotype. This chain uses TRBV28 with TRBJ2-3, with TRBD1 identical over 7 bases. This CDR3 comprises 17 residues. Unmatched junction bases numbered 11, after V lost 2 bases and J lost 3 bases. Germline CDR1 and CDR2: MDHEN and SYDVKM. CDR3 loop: CASSLISTGQRTDTQYF. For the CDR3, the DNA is TGTGCCAGCAGTTTAATCTCGACAGGGCAGAGGACAGATACGCAGTATTTT.

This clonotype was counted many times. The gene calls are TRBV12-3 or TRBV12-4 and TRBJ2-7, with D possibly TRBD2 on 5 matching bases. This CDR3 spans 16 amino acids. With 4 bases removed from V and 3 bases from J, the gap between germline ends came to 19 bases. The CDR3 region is CASSSQLRESYYEQYF. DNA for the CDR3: TGTGCCAGCAGTTCACAGCTCCGGGAAAGCTACTACGAGCAGTACTTC.